This T cell receptor beta chain was captured by sequencing in a study of blood T cell repertoires in COVID-19. V dropped 8 bases and J dropped 5 bases, with 9 bases sitting between them. This CDR3 contains 11 residues. Germline CDR1 and CDR2: WSHSY and SAAADI. Sequenced by immunoSEQ multiplex PCR; TCRdb stores in-frame clones only, minus some. The sample includes 200,000 to 250,000 clones, just over 85% of them seen just once. Sequences were obtained from peripheral blood. The receptor was derived from a man younger than 30 with active or convalescent COVID-19. The V gene is TRBV10-2, the J gene TRBJ1-1; TRBD1 might be the D (6 bases). The CDR3 protein is CASQGRTEAFF. The CDR3 DNA reads TGCGCCAGCCAGGGGCGTACTGAAGCTTTCTTT.